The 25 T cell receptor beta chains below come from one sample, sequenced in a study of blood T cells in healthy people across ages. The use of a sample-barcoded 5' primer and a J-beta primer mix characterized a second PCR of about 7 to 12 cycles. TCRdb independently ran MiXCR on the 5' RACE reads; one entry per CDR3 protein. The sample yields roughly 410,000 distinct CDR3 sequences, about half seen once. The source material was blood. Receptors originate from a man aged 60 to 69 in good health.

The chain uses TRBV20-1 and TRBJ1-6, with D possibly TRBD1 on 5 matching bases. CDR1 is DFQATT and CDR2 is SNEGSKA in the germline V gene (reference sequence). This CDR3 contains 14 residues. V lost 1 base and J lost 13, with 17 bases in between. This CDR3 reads CSARVDGTLNPLHF. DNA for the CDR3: TGCAGTGCTAGAGTAGACGGGACTCTTAATCCCCTCCACTTT.

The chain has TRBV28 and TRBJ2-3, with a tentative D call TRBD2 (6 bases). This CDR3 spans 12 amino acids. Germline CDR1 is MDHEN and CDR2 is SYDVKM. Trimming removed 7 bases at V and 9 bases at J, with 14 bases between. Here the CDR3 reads CASTKPAGTQYF. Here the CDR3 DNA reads TGTGCCAGCACTAAACCCGCGGGGACGCAGTATTTT.

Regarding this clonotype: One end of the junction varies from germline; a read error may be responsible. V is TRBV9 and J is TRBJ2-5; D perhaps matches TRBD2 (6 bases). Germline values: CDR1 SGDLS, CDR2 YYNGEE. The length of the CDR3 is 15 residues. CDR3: CASSVGGIESNEQYF. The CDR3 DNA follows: TGCGCCAGCAGCGTGGGCGGGATAGAAAGCAATGAGCAGTACTTC. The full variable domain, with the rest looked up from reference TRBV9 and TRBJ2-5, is DSGVTQTPKHLITATGQRVTLRCSPRSGDLSVYWYQQSLDQGLQFLIQYYNGEERAKGNILERFSAQQFPDLHSELNLSSLELGDSALYFCASSVGGIESNEQYFGPGTRLLVL.

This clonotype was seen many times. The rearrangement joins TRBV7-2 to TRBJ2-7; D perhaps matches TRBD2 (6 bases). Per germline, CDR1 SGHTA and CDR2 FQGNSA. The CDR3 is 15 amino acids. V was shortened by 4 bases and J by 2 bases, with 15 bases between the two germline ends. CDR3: CASSSRGTQAYEQYF. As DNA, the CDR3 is TGTGCCAGCAGCTCCCGGGGGACCCAGGCCTACGAGCAGTACTTC.

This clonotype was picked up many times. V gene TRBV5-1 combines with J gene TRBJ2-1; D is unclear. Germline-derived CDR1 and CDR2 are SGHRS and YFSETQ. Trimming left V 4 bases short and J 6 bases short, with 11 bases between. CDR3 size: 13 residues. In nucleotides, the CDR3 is TGCGCCAGCAGCGCGAGACAAGCCAATGAGCAGTTCTTC. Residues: CASSARQANEQFF.

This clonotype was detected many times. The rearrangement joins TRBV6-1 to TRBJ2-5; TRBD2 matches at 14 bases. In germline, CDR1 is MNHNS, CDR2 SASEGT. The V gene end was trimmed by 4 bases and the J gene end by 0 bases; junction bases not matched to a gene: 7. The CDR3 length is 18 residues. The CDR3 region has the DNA TGTGCCAGCAGTGGACTAGCGGGAGGGCCTAAGAACCAAGAGACCCAGTACTTC. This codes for CASSGLAGGPKNQETQYF.

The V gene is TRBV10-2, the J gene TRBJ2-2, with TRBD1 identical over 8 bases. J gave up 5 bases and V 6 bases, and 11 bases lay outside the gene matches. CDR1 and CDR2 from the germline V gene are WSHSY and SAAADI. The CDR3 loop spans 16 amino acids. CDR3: CASRNVGQGQTGELFF. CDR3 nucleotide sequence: TGCGCCAGCAGGAATGTCGGACAGGGTCAGACCGGGGAGCTGTTTTTT.

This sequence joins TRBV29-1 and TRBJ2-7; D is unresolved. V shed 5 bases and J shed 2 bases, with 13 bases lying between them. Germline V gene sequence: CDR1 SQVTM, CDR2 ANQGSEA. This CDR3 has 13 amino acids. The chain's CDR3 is CSVLMRSAYEQYF. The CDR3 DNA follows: TGCAGCGTTTTGATGCGGAGCGCCTACGAGCAGTACTTC.

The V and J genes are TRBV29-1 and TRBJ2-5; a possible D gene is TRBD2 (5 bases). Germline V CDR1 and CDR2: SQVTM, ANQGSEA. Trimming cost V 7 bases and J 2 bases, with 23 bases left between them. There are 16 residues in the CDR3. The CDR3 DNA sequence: TGCAGCGCTGTCAGGACCCCCTCTCTAGCTCAAGAGACCCAGTACTTC. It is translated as CSAVRTPSLAQETQYF.

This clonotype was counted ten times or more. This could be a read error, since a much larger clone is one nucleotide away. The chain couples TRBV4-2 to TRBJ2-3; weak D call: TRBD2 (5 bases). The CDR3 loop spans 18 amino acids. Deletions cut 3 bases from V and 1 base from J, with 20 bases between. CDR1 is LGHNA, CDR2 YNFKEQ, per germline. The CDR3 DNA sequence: TGTGCCAGCAGCCAGAACCCCTCTGTGGCGGGCGGCACAGATACGCAGTATTTT. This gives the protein CASSQNPSVAGGTDTQYF.

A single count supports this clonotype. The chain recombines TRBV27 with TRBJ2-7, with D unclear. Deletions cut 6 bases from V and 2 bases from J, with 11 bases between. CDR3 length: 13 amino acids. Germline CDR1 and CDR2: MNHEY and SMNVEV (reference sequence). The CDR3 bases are TGTGCCAGCAGGGCCGGCGGTACCTACGAGCAGTACTTC. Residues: CASRAGGTYEQYF.

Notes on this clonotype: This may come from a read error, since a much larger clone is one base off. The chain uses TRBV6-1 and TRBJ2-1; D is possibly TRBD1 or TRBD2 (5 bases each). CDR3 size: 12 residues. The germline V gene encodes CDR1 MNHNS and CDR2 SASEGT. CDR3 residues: CASREEGYEQFF. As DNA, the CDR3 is TGTGCCAGCAGGGAAGAGGGGTATGAGCAGTTCTTC.

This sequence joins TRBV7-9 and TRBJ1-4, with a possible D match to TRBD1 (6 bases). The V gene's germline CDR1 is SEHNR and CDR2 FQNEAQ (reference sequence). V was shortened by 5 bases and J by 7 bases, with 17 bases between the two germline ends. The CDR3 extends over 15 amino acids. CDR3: CASSQGSRGGEKLFF. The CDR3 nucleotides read TGTGCCAGCAGCCAAGGGTCCAGGGGTGGTGAAAAACTGTTTTTT.

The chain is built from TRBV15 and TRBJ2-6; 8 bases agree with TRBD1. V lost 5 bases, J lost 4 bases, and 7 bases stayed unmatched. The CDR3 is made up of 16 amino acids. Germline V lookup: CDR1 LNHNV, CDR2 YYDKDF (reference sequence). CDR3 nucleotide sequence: TGTGCCACCAGCCAGGACAGGGTAACAGGGGCCAACGTCCTGACTTTC. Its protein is CATSQDRVTGANVLTF. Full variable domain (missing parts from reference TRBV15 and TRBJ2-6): DAMVIQNPRYQVTQFGKPVTLSCSQTLNHNVMYWYQQKSSQAPKLLFHYYDKDFNNEADTPDNFQSRRPNTSFCFLDIRSPGLGDTAMYLCATSQDRVTGANVLTFGAGSRLTVL.

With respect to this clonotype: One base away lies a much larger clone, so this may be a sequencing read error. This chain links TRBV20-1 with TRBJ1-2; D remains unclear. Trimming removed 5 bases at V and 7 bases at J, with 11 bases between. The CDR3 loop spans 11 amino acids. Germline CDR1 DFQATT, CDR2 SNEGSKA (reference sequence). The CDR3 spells CSADERSGYTF. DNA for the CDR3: TGCAGTGCTGATGAGCGAAGTGGCTACACCTTC.

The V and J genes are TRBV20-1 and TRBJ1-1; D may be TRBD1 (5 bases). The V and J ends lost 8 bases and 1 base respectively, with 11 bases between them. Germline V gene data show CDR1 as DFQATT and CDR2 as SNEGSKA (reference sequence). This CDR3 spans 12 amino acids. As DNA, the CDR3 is TGCAGTCACTCGGGGCGGAACACTGAAGCTTTCTTT. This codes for CSHSGRNTEAFF.

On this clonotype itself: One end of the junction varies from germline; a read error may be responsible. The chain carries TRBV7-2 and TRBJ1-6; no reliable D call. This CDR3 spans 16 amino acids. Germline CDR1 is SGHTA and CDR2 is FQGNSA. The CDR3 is CASSLAAPPYNSPPHF. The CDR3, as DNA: TGTGCCAGCAGCTTGGCGGCGCCCCCCTATAATTCACCCCCCCACTTT. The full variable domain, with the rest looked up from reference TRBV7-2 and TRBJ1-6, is GAGVSQSPSNKVTEKGKDVELRCDPISGHTALYWYRQSLGQGLEFLIYFQGNSAPDKSGLPSDRFSAERTGGSVSTLTIQRTQQEDSAVYLCASSLAAPPYNSPPHFGNGTRLTVT.

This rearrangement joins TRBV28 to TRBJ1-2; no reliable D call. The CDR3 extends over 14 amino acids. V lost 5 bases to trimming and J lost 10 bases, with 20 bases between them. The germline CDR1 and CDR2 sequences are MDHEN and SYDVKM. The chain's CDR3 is CASSVDSGSSHYTF. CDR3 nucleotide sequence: TGTGCCAGCAGTGTAGACTCTGGGTCCAGTCACTACACCTTC.

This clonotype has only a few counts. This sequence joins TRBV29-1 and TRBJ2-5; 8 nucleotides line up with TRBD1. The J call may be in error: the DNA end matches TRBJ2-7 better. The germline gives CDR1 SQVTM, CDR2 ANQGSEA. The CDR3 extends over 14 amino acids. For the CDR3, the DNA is TGCAGCGTTGAAGTCGGGACAGGTAGACGCGAGCAGTACTTC. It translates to CSVEVGTGRREQYF.

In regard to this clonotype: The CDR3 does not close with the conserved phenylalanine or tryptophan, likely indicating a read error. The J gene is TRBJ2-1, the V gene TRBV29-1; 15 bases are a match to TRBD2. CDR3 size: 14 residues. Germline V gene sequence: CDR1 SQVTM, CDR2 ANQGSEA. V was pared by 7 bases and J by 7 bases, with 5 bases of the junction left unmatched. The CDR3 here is CSAWTSGRGNEQFL. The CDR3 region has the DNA TGCAGCGCATGGACTAGCGGGAGGGGGAATGAGCAGTTCTTA.

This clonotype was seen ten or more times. CDR3 region: CASSQPRTGFYGYTF. CDR3 in DNA: TGTGCCAGCAGCCAACCCCGGACAGGGTTCTATGGCTACACCTTC. V usage is TRBV3-1 and J usage is TRBJ1-2; 8 bases map to TRBD1. Germline V gene sequence: CDR1 LGHDT, CDR2 YNNKEL (reference sequence). Trimming took 2 bases from V and 4 from J; bases not matched to a gene: 6. The CDR3 length is 15 residues.

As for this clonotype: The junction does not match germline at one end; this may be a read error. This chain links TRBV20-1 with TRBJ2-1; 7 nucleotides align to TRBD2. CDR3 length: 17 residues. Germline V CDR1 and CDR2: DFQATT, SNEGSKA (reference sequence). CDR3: CSARGLGLPSSCNEQFF. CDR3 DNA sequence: TGCAGTGCTAGAGGCCTGGGACTACCGAGCTCCTGCAATGAGCAGTTCTTC.

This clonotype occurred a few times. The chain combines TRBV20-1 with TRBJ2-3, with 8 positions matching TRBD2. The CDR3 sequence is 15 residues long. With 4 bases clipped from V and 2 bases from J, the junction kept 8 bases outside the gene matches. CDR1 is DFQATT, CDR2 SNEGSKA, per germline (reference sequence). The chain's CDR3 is CSATHPRGATDTQYF. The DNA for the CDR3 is TGCAGTGCTACCCACCCGCGGGGGGCCACAGATACGCAGTATTTT.

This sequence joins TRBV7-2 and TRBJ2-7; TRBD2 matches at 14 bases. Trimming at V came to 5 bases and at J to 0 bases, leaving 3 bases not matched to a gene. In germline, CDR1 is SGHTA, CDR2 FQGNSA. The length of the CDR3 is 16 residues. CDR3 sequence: CASSRLAGGDSYEQYF. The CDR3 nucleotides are TGTGCCAGCAGCCGACTAGCGGGAGGGGACTCCTACGAGCAGTACTTC. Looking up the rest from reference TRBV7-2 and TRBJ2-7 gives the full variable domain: GAGVSQSPSNKVTEKGKDVELRCDPISGHTALYWYRQSLGQGLEFLIYFQGNSAPDKSGLPSDRFSAERTGGSVSTLTIQRTQQEDSAVYLCASSRLAGGDSYEQYFGPGTRLTVT.

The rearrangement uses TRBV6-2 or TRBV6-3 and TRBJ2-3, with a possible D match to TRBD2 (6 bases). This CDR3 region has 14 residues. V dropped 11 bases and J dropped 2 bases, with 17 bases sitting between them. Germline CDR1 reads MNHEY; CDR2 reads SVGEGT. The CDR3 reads CAGGTAVTTDTQYF. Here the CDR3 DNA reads TGTGCCGGGGGGACCGCAGTCACCACAGATACGCAGTATTTT.